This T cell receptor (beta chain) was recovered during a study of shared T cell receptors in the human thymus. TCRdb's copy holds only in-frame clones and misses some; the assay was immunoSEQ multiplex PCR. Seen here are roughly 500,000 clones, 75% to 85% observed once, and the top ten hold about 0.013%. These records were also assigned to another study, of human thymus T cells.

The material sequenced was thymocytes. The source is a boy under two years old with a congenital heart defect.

The CDR3 region is CASSGLAGGENEQFF. The DNA of the CDR3 is TGCGCCAGCAGTGGACTAGCGGGAGGTGAGAATGAGCAGTTCTTC. The V and J genes are TRBV10-2 and TRBJ2-1; the match to TRBD2 covers 13 bases. The germline V gene has CDR1 WSHSY and CDR2 SAAADI. V dropped 4 bases and J dropped 7; count of bases not matched to a gene: 4. There are 15 residues in the CDR3.